This T cell receptor (beta chain) was found in a study of blood T cells in healthy people across ages. General study points: Across samples, TCR beta diversity tracked strongly with naive T cell percentage.

In this sample, this clonotype turned up a few times. Its antigen is not known. Primed by a sample-barcoded 5' primer and a J-beta primer mix, a second PCR proceeded for 7 to 11 cycles. From the 5' RACE reads, TCRdb called clonotypes with MiXCR, one entry per CDR3 protein. The table has around 940,000 distinct CDR3 sequences, roughly half seen once; the top ten hold about a fifth. Trimming left V 5 bases short and J 6 bases short, with 21 bases between. The CDR3 length is 16 residues. Per the germline V gene, CDR1 is SGHTA and CDR2 is FQGNSA. V gene TRBV7-2 combines with J gene TRBJ2-3, with a possible D match to TRBD1 (5 bases). The clonotype originates from a woman in her sixties in good health. Specimen: blood. CDR3 residues: CASSTKRSTDPDTQYF. As DNA, the CDR3 is TGTGCCAGCAGCACCAAGCGATCGACAGACCCGGATACGCAGTATTTT.